A selection of T cell receptor beta chains follows, all from one sample in a study of control samples from healthy donors and cancer patients. Assay: immunoSEQ multiplex PCR; the TCRdb copy retains only in-frame clones and omits some. Of 120,000 or so clones listed, about 90% were seen once; the top ten hold almost 40%. The sequenced sample consisted of blood. These receptor sequences come from a man aged 45-65 years in good health. Both conserved end residues are part of each CDR3. D genes are given only for firm matches. Size tells how often a clone was seen (once, few, many) or the class of an expanded clone, and some rows leave it out.

V	D	size	J	CDR3	DNA
TRBV4-1	.	once	TRBJ1-1	CASSQGVKAFF	TGCGCCAGCAGCCAAGGGGTGAAAGCTTTCTTT
TRBV11-3	TRBD2	.	TRBJ2-1	CASSLRGGVHNEQFF	TGTGCCAGCAGCTTACGGGGAGGGGTCCACAATGAGCAGTTCTTC
TRBV5-6	.	once	TRBJ1-1	CASSSETESSRF	TGTGCCAGCAGCTCGGAGACCGAAAGTTCGCGATTT
TRBV27	TRBD1	.	TRBJ2-7	CASRRTGGTYEQYF	TGTGCCAGCAGACGGACAGGGGGAACCTACGAGCAGTACTTC
TRBV5-1	TRBD2	.	TRBJ2-7	CASSLVGGLAGHYEQYF	TGCGCCAGCAGCTTGGTGGGGGGACTAGCGGGGCATTACGAGCAGTACTTC
TRBV12-3/TRBV12-4	.	.	TRBJ2-1	CASSLGVFNEQFF	TGTGCCAGCAGTTTAGGGGTTTTCAATGAGCAGTTCTTC
TRBV14	.	.	TRBJ1-3	CASSKTGDSGNTIYF	TGTGCCAGCAGCAAGACAGGAGATTCTGGAAACACCATATATTTT
TRBV5-4	TRBD2	.	TRBJ2-3	CALSSGGARADTQYF	TGTGCCCTTTCTAGCGGGGGGGCCCGGGCAGATACGCAGTATTTT
TRBV6-1	.	.	TRBJ2-5	CASSALEGGFQETQYF	TGTGCCAGCAGTGCCCTCGAGGGGGGGTTTCAAGAGACCCAGTACTTC
TRBV7-9	.	.	TRBJ1-2	CASSLGAGVDYGYTF	TGTGCCAGCAGCTTGGGGGCAGGGGTGGACTATGGCTACACCTTC
TRBV23-1	.	.	TRBJ2-3	CASSHRDFTDTQYF	TGCGCCAGCAGTCATCGGGACTTCACAGATACGCAGTATTTT
TRBV7-2	TRBD1	.	TRBJ1-4	CASSLGVPRGLDEKLFF	TGTGCCAGCAGCTTAGGGGTCCCCAGGGGGCTGGATGAAAAACTGTTTTTT
TRBV11-2	.	.	TRBJ2-7	CASSLEYVFFYEQYF	TGTGCCAGCAGCTTAGAATACGTTTTCTTCTACGAGCAGTACTTC
TRBV19	.	few	TRBJ1-2	CASSMLGDAYGYTF	TGTGCCAGTAGTATGTTAGGGGACGCCTATGGCTACACCTTC
TRBV4-1	TRBD1	.	TRBJ2-7	CASSQESGDRGLVDEQYF	TGCGCCAGCAGCCAAGAATCGGGAGACAGGGGGCTCGTCGACGAGCAGTACTTC
TRBV24-1	.	.	TRBJ2-2	CATSKDSNTGELFF	TGTGCCACCAGTAAGGATTCGAACACCGGGGAGCTGTTTTTT
TRBV29-1	.	.	TRBJ1-1	CSVDLGPQSMNTEAFF	TGCAGCGTTGACCTCGGCCCACAATCCATGAACACTGAAGCTTTCTTT
TRBV4-2	TRBD1	.	TRBJ2-7	CASSKRQGASDEQYF	TGTGCCAGCAGCAAGAGACAGGGGGCGTCGGACGAGCAGTACTTC
TRBV6-5	TRBD1	few	TRBJ1-2	CASSYYRGDGYTF	TGTGCCAGCAGTTACTACAGGGGGGATGGCTACACCTTC
TRBV6-5	.	.	TRBJ2-5	CASPRGETQYF	TGTGCCAGCCCAAGGGGGGAGACCCAGTACTTC
TRBV30	.	.	TRBJ2-6	CAWRAVSGANVLTF	TGTGCCTGGAGGGCTGTCTCTGGGGCCAACGTCCTGACTTTC
TRBV19	.	.	TRBJ1-4	CASSIGNLATNEKLFF	TGTGCCAGTAGTATCGGGAACCTGGCAACTAATGAAAAACTGTTTTTT
TRBV4-1	TRBD1	.	TRBJ2-4	CASSLGQARGLAKNIQYF	TGCGCCAGCAGCCTGGGACAGGCCAGGGGGTTAGCCAAAAACATTCAGTACTTC
TRBV5-1	TRBD1	.	TRBJ2-3	CASSLEGATDTQYF	TGCGCCAGCAGCTTGGAGGGGGCTACAGATACGCAGTATTTT
TRBV27	TRBD1	.	TRBJ2-7	CASGRQGVKYEQYF	TGTGCCAGCGGAAGACAGGGGGTGAAGTACGAGCAGTACTTC
TRBV3-1/TRBV3-2	.	.	TRBJ1-1	CASSQVRRVNTEAFF	TGTGCCAGCAGCCAAGTACGGCGGGTGAACACTGAAGCTTTCTTT
TRBV6-4	TRBD2	.	TRBJ2-7	CASSGWDYPYEQYF	TGTGCCAGCAGTGGATGGGACTACCCCTACGAGCAGTACTTC
TRBV6-6	.	few	TRBJ1-2	CASSWSPGRTNYGYTF	TGTGCCAGCAGTTGGTCCCCAGGGAGAACTAACTATGGCTACACCTTC
TRBV11-2	.	.	TRBJ1-3	CASSLEDGNTIYF	TGTGCCAGCAGCTTAGAGGACGGAAACACCATATATTTT
TRBV19	TRBD1	.	TRBJ2-6	CATRQGETGANVLTF	TGTGCCACGAGACAGGGTGAGACTGGGGCCAACGTCCTGACTTTC
TRBV7-9	TRBD1	few	TRBJ1-5	CASSLSTGTYSNQPQHF	TGTGCCAGCAGCTTATCGACAGGGACATATAGCAATCAGCCCCAGCATTTT
TRBV7-2	.	.	TRBJ2-1	CASRPPGLSYNEQFF	TGTGCCAGCAGGCCACCCGGACTGTCCTACAATGAGCAGTTCTTC
TRBV13	.	.	TRBJ1-5	CASSLRRTNQPQHF	TGTGCCAGCAGCTTGAGGAGGACTAATCAGCCCCAGCATTTT
TRBV6-4	.	.	TRBJ2-1	CASSDSDGYNEQFF	TGTGCCAGCAGTGACTCGGATGGTTACAATGAGCAGTTCTTC
TRBV20-1	.	.	TRBJ1-2	CSASRVQLNYGYTF	TGCAGTGCTAGTAGAGTCCAGCTCAACTATGGCTACACCTTC
TRBV7-6	TRBD1	few	TRBJ2-2	CASGWQGAATGELFF	TGTGCCAGCGGCTGGCAGGGGGCGGCCACCGGGGAGCTGTTTTTT
TRBV4-1	.	few	TRBJ1-2	CASSQDTTYYGYTF	TGCGCCAGCAGCCAAGATACGACGTACTATGGCTACACCTTC
TRBV30	TRBD1	.	TRBJ1-2	CACSARQGPYGYTF	TGTGCCTGCAGTGCCCGACAGGGCCCCTATGGCTACACCTTC
TRBV10-3	.	.	TRBJ2-3	CAISGGPTDTQYF	TGTGCCATCAGTGGAGGGCCCACAGATACGCAGTATTTT
TRBV5-5	.	.	TRBJ2-2	CASSLEGLVAGELFF	TGTGCCAGCAGCTTAGAGGGGTTAGTGGCCGGGGAGCTGTTTTTT
TRBV11-2	.	.	TRBJ1-2	CASSYASLSDTVSTF	TGTGCCAGCAGCTACGCATCTCTATCGGACACGGTTAGCACCTTC
TRBV18	.	.	TRBJ2-3	CASSPVGQDSTDTQYF	TGTGCCAGCTCACCAGTGGGCCAGGATAGCACAGATACGCAGTATTTT
TRBV6-5	.	.	TRBJ1-2	CASSYSIGGNYGYTF	TGTGCCAGCAGTTACTCGATCGGGGGGAACTATGGCTACACCTTC
TRBV30	TRBD1	.	TRBJ1-2	CAWSVGDRVYTF	TGTGCCTGGAGTGTAGGGGACAGGGTCTACACCTTC
TRBV7-2	.	.	TRBJ1-1	CASSLVGRVKTEAFF	TGTGCCAGCAGCTTAGTTGGCAGGGTAAAGACTGAAGCTTTCTTT
TRBV24-1	TRBD2	.	TRBJ2-2	CATSAASGGSHTGELFF	TGTGCCACCAGTGCGGCTAGCGGGGGATCCCACACCGGGGAGCTGTTTTTT
TRBV29-1	TRBD1	.	TRBJ2-7	CSVVGTGGSYEQYF	TGCAGCGTTGTCGGGACAGGGGGGTCCTACGAGCAGTACTTC
TRBV30	TRBD2	.	TRBJ2-7	CAWRAPGRGDSYEQYF	TGTGCCTGGAGGGCCCCTGGGCGGGGGGACTCCTACGAGCAGTACTTC
TRBV19	.	.	TRBJ1-5	CATNFRGSNQPQHF	TGTGCCACCAATTTTAGGGGAAGCAATCAGCCCCAGCATTTT
TRBV4-3	.	.	TRBJ2-3	CASSQDRGDTQYF	TGCGCCAGCAGCCAAGATCGGGGAGATACGCAGTATTTT
TRBV5-4	.	once	TRBJ2-5	CASSGTEQETQYF	TGTGCCAGCAGCGGGACGGAGCAAGAGACCCAGTACTTC
TRBV5-6	.	.	TRBJ1-2	CASSWVGGAGHGSYTF	TGTGCCAGCAGCTGGGTGGGGGGCGCGGGGCACGGGAGCTACACCTTC
TRBV6-6	TRBD2	.	TRBJ2-7	CASSYTREGTRNEQYF	TGTGCCAGCAGTTACACCCGGGAGGGGACTAGGAACGAGCAGTACTTC
TRBV25-1	.	few	TRBJ1-5	CASSASYRDGDQPQHF	TGTGCCAGCAGTGCAAGTTATAGGGACGGAGATCAGCCCCAGCATTTT
TRBV11-2	.	.	TRBJ1-2	CASSLGGGALNYGYTF	TGTGCCAGCAGCTTAGGGGGGGGAGCCCTAAACTATGGCTACACCTTC